This T cell receptor (beta chain) was profiled in a study of T cells in localized non-small cell lung cancer. Study observations and caveats: Appearances in adjacent lung were noted for a median about 50 of the top 100 tumor clones. Uninvolved neighboring lung showed the greatest T cell clonality, exceeding tumor.

Measured with immunoSEQ multiplex PCR; TCRdb has only the in-frame clones, and not every one. Here the sample spans 25,000 to 30,000 clones, around nine tenths being singletons. Within the sample, this clone is medium-sized. Its antigen is still unknown. The V segment lost 5 bases and the J segment 5 bases; nucleotides outside the gene matches: 13. The germline V gene encodes CDR1 SEHNR and CDR2 FQNEAQ (reference sequence). CDR3 length: 17 amino acids. The receptor was isolated from a woman aged 18 to 49 with stage I lung adenocarcinoma. V usage is TRBV7-9 and J usage is TRBJ2-1; 9 bases match TRBD1. The sequences come from peripheral blood, collected before any cancer treatment. CDR3 nucleotides: TGTGCCAGCAGCCAAGGGACCGGGACAGGGCCCAACAATGAGCAGTTCTTC. Protein product: CASSQGTGTGPNNEQFF.